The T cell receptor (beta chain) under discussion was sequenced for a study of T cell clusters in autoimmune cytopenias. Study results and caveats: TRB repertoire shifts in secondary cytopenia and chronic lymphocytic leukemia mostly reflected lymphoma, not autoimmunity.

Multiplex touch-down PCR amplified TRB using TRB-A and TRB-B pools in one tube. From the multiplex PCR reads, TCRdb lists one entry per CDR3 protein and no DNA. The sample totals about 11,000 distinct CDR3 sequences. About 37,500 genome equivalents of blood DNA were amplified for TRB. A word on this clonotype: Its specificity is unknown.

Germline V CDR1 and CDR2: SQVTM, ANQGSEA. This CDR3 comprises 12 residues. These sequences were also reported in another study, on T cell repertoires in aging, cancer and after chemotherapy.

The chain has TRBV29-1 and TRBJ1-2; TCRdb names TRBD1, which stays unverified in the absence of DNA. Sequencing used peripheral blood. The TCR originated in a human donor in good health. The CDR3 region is CSVVDRAYGYTF.